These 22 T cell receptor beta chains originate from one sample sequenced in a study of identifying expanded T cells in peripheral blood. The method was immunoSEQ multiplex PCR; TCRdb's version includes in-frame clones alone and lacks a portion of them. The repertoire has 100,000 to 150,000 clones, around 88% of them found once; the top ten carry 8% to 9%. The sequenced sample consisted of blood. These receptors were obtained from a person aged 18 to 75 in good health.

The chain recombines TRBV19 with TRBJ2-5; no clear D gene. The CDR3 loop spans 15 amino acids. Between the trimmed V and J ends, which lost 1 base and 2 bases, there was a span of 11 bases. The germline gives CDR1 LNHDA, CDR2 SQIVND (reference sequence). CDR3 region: CASSIGETDQETQYF. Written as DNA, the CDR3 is TGTGCCAGTAGTATAGGGGAAACGGATCAAGAGACCCAGTACTTC.

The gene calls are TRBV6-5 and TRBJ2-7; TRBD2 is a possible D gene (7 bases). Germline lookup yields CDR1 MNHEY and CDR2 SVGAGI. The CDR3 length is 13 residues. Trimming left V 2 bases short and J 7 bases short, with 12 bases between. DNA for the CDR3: TGTGCCAGCAGTTACGGGGGGGCGAGGGAGCAGTACTTC. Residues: CASSYGGAREQYF.

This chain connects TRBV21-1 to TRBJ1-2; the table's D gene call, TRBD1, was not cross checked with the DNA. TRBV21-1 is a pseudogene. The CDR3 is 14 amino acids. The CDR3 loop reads CASSMRTAIYGYTF. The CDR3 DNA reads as TGTGCCAGCAGCATGAGGACAGCAATCTATGGCTACACCTTC.

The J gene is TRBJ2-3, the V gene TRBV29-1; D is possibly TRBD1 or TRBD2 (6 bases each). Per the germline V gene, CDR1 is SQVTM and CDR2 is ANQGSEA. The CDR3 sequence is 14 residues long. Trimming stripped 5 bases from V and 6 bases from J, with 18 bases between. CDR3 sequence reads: CSVRGEGGRDTQYF. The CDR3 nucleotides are TGCAGCGTTAGGGGTGAGGGGGGCCGGGATACGCAGTATTTT.

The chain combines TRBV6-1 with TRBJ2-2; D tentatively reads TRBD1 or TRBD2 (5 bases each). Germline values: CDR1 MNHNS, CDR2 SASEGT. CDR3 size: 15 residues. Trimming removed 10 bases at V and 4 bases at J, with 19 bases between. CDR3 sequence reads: CAIQRGARFTGELFF. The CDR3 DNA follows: TGTGCCATACAAAGAGGGGCGCGGTTCACCGGGGAGCTGTTTTTT.

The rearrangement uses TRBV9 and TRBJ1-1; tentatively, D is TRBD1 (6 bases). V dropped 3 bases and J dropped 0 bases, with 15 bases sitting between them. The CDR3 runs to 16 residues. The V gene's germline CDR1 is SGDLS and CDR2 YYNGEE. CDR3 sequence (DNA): TGTGCCAGCAGCGAACGGGGGGCGTCAATGAACACTGAAGCTTTCTTT. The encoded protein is CASSERGASMNTEAFF.

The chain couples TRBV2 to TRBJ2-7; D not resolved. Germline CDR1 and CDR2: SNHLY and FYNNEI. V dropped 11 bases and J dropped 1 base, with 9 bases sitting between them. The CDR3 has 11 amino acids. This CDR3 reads CAAAMSYEQYF. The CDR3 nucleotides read TGTGCCGCCGCTATGTCCTACGAGCAGTACTTC.

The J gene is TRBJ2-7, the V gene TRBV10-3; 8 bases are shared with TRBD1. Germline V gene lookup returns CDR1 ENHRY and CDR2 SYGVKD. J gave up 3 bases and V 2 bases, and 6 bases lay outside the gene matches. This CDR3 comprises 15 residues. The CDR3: CAISEVTGGNYEQYF. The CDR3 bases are TGTGCCATCAGTGAGGTCACAGGGGGTAACTACGAGCAGTACTTC.

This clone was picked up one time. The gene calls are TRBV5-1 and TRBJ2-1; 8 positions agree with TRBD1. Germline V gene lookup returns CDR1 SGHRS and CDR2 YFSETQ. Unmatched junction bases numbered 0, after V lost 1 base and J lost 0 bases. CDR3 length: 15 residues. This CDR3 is CASSLQGASYNEQFF. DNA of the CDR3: TGCGCCAGCAGCTTGCAGGGGGCCTCCTACAATGAGCAGTTCTTC.

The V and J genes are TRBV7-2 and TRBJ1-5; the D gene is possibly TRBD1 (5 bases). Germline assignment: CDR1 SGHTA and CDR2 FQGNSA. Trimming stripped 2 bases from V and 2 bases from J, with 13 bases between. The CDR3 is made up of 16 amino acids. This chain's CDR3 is CASSLRSGSGNQPQHF. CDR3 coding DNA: TGTGCCAGCAGCTTAAGGTCAGGGTCGGGCAATCAGCCCCAGCATTTT.

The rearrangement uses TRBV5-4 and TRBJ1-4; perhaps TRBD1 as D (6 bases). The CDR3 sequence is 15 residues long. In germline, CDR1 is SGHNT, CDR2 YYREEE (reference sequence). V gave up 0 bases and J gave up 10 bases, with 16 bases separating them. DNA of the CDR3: TGTGCCAGCAGCTTGGGCGGGGGCGGCGATGGAAAACTGTTTTTT. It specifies CASSLGGGGDGKLFF.

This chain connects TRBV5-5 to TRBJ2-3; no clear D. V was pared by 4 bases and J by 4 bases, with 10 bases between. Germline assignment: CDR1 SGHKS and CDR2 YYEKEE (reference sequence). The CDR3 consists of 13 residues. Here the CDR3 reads CASSLMIADTQYF. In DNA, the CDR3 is TGTGCCAGCAGCCTGATGATCGCAGATACGCAGTATTTT. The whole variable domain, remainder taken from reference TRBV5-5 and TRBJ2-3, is DAGVTQSPTHLIKTRGQQVTLRCSPISGHKSVSWYQQVLGQGPQFIFQYYEKEERGRGNFPDRFSARQFPNYSSELNVNALLLGDSALYLCASSLMIADTQYFGPGTRLTVL.

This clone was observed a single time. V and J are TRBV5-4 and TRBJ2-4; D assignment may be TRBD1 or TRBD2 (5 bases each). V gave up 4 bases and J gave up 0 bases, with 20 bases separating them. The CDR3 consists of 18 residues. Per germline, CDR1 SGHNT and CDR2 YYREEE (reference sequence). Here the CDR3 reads CASSHRDGAAVAKNIQYF. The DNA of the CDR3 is TGTGCCAGCAGCCACCGGGACGGCGCGGCTGTAGCCAAAAACATTCAGTACTTC.

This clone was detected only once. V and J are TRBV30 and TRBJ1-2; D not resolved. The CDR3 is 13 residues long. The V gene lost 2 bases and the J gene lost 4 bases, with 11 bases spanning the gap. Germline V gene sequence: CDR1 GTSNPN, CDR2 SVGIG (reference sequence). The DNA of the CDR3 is TGTGCCTGGAGTAATAGAGAGAGCTATGGCTACACCTTC. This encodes CAWSNRESYGYTF. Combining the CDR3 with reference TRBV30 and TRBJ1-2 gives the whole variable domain SQTIHQWPATLVQPVGSPLSLECTVEGTSNPNLYWYRQAAGRGLQLLFYSVGIGQISSEVPQNLSASRPQDRQFILSSKKLLLSDSGFYLCAWSNRESYGYTFGSGTRLTVV.

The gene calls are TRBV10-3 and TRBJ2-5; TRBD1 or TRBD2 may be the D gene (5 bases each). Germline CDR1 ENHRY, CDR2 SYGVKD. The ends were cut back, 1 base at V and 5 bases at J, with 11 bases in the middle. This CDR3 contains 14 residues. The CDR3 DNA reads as TGTGCCATCAGTGAGTTTGACAGCGGTGAGACCCAGTACTTC. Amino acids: CAISEFDSGETQYF.

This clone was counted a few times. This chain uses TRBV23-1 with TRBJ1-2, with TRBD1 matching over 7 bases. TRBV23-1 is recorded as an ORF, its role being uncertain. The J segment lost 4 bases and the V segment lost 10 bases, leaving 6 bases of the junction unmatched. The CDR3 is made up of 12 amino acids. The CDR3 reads CATPTGIYGYTF. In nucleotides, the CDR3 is TGCGCCACCCCGACAGGGATCTATGGCTACACCTTC.

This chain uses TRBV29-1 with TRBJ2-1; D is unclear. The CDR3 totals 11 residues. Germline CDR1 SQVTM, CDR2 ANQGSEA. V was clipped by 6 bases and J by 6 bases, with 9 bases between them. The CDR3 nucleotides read TGCAGCGTCATGCCCCCCAATGAGCAGTTCTTC. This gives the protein CSVMPPNEQFF.

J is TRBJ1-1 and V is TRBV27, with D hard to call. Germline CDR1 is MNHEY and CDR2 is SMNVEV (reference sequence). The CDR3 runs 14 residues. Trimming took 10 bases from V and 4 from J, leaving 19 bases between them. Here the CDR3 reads CATRRVSRSTEAFF. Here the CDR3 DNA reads TGTGCCACCCGACGCGTTTCGCGTTCCACTGAAGCTTTCTTT.

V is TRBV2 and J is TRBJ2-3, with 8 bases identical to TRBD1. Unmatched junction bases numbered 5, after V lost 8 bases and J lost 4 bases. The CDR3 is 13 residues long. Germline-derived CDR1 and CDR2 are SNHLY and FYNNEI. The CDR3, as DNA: TGTGCCAGCCAAACAGGGGGGCCAGATACGCAGTATTTT. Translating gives CASQTGGPDTQYF. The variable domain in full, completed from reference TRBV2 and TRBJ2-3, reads EPEVTQTPSHQVTQMGQEVILRCVPISNHLYFYWYRQILGQKVEFLVSFYNNEISEKSEIFDDQFSVERPDGSNFTLKIRSTKLEDSAMYFCASQTGGPDTQYFGPGTRLTVL.

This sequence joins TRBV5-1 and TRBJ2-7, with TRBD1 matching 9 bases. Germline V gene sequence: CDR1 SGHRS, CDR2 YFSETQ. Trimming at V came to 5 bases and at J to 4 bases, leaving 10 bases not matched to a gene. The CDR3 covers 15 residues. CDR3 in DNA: TGCGCCAGCAGTCCCCACACAGGGGGCTTGTACGAGCAGTACTTC. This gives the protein CASSPHTGGLYEQYF.

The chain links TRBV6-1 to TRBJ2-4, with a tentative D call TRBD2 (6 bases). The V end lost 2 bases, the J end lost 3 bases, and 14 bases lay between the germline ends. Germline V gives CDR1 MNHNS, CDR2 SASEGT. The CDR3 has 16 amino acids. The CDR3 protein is CASSERREWGKNIQYF. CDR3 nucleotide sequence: TGTGCCAGCAGTGAAAGGAGGGAGTGGGGCAAAAACATTCAGTACTTC.

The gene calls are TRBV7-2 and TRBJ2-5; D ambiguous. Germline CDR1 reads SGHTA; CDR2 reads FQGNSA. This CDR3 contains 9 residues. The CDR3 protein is CAIRETQYF. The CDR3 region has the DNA TGTGCGATACGGGAGACCCAGTACTTC.